This T cell receptor beta chain was recovered during a study of blood T cell repertoires in COVID-19 (dated by TCRdb to 2020 to 2021). With respect to the entire study: The collaborator samples originated in the United States, Italy and Spain and spanned the acute and convalescent phases of COVID-19. The samples were drawn from the first 160 participants of the ongoing ImmuneRACE study and from 1,254 subjects provided by 6 global collaborators. A freely available public database, intended as a resource for researchers studying the immune response to SARS-CoV-2, is where the repertoires were released. The material from the prospective study consisted of cDNA or gDNA derived from T cells, B-cell-depleted T cells, or PBMCs. The sample metadata nearly always contained a de-identified subject ID, COVID-19 status, age in years and sex. Deeply sampled blood TCRbeta repertoires from subjects exposed to, actively infected with, or recovered from COVID-19 were included in the dataset. Where available, HLA class I and class II types were taken from metadata supplied by the sample provider and were not determined by assay-based typing.

The research as a whole found: The quantity of clinical and demographic metadata differed by source and by participant and was supplied without curation.

TCRbeta CDR3 regions were amplified from genomic DNA by means of the immunoSEQ Assay, a bias-controlled multiplex PCR. The study's own analysis went as follows. Nucleated cell counts per sample were estimated from amplification of reference gene primers within the assay. Sequence reads were collapsed and filtered to measure the absolute abundance of every unique TCRbeta CDR3 rearrangement. For each sample, productive Simpson clonality was calculated by taking the square root of Simpson's diversity index across productive rearrangements. Held by TCRdb, this immuneACCESS table contains in-frame sequences only and omits some clones. Under half of the omission traces to an unresolved V gene where checked; the cause of the rest is unknown. The D gene and trimming were derived from the DNA, and the V and J assignments and clone size from that table. The sample yields fewer than 140,000 clones; 84% were counted once. More than 13% of the sample belongs to the ten largest clones.

Concerning this clone itself: Its recognized antigen is unknown. No much larger clonotype is one base removed from it; base qualities were not supplied.

Each collaborating institution followed its own protocols to collect whole blood in K2EDTA tubes. For TCRbeta analysis, collaborator samples were shipped as frozen whole blood, as isolated PBMCs, or as DNA extracted from either sample type. Measured from the cysteine to the phenylalanine, the CDR3 is 13 residues long. Only the CDR3 DNA stays, 39 bases, in frame from base 1. The germline V gene (reference sequence) provides CDR1 SEHNR and CDR2 FQNEAQ. At the junction V is shortened by 1 base and J by 8 bases, with 11 bases in between. Sample: peripheral blood. Recombination joined TRBV7-9 with TRBJ1-2, and perhaps TRBD1 as D gene, on 5 matching bases. This receptor was identified in a woman aged 60-75 years with acute or convalescent COVID-19. The DNA is as follows: TGTGCCAGCAGCTTAGTGCGGGGCGAGGGCTACACCTTC. This encodes CASSLVRGEGYTF.